One and the same sample provided the 21 T cell receptor beta chains below, sequenced in a study of T cells in women clearing cervical HPV infection. Repertoires were generated with immunoSEQ multiplex PCR, while TCRdb's copy carries only in-frame clones and drops some. This listing includes about 23,000 clones. The sequenced sample consisted of blood buffy coat. These receptors were taken from a woman aged 18 to 75 with a cervical HPV16 infection that either progressed to CIN3+ or cleared (not recorded which).

The CDR3 loop reads CASSLFTSQYNEQFF. CDR3 DNA (partial): TGTGCCAGCAGCTTATTCACTAGCCAGTACAATGAG. The chain employs TRBV7-9 and TRBJ2-1; D may be TRBD2 (6 bases). The read is 3 residues too short to cover the CDR3 end, so that end is filled in from the germline J gene. Germline CDR1 and CDR2: SEHNR and FQNEAQ (reference sequence). The CDR3 contains 15 residues. V lost 2 bases to trimming and J lost 4 bases, with 12 bases between them.

As regards this clone: The CDR3 end is not reached by the read, which stops 3 residues before it; the germline J gene fills it in. The gene calls are TRBV5-1 and TRBJ2-3; maybe TRBD1 (6 bases). Trimming stripped 1 base from V and 1 base from J, with 13 bases between. Per the germline V gene, CDR1 is SGHRS and CDR2 is YFSETQ. This CDR3 has 16 residues. CDR3 region: CASSLIGGRGTDTQYF. Incomplete CDR3 DNA: TGCGCCAGCAGCTTGATTGGGGGCCGGGGCACAGATACG.

Turning to this clone: The read terminates 3 residues ahead of where the CDR3 ends, so the germline J gene completes it. The chain employs TRBV2 and TRBJ2-2, with 10 bases aligning to TRBD1. There are 15 residues in the CDR3. With 2 bases clipped from V and 5 bases from J, the junction kept 2 bases outside the gene matches. Germline CDR1 is SNHLY and CDR2 is FYNNEI. The CDR3 bases that were read are TGTGCCAGCAGTGAACGGACAGGGGGTACCGGGGAG. Translating it yields CASSERTGGTGE. The whole CDR3 protein reads CASSERTGGTGELFF.

Points on this clone: The read terminates 3 residues before the CDR3 end, so the remaining end is supplied by the germline J gene. The genes are TRBV20-1 and TRBJ2-3; 7 bases agree with TRBD1. Germline loops: CDR1 DFQATT, CDR2 SNEGSKA (reference sequence). V lost 0 bases, J lost 2 bases, and 5 bases stayed unmatched. The CDR3 length is 15 residues. CDR3 bases read: TGCAGTGCTAGAGATGACAGGGAGCCCACAGATACG. This encodes CSARDDREPTDT. The whole CDR3 is CSARDDREPTDTQYF.

As to this clone: The CDR3 end lies 3 residues beyond the end of the read and is filled in from the germline J gene. V usage is TRBV12-5 and J usage is TRBJ2-1; D not resolved. The V end lost 6 bases, the J end lost 6 bases, and 3 bases lay between the germline ends. The CDR3 has 10 amino acids. Per germline, CDR1 LGHNT and CDR2 FRNRAP. The CDR3 reads CASGSNEQFF. CDR3 DNA, as far as it was read: TGTGCTAGTGGCTCCAATGAG.

A remark on this clone: The missing CDR3 end, 3 residues past where the read stops, is filled in from the germline J gene. The gene calls are TRBV11-3 and TRBJ2-3, with D uncertain. The CDR3 consists of 15 residues. Germline values: CDR1 SGHNT, CDR2 YENEEA. Incomplete CDR3 DNA: TGTGCCAGCAGCTCGGAACCTAGAATCCAAGAGACG. This gives the protein CASSSEPRIQET. The whole CDR3 sequence reads CASSSEPRIQETQYF.

As to this clone: Sequencing ends 3 residues short of the CDR3 end; the germline J gene provides the rest. The chain couples TRBV11-2 to TRBJ2-1, with D possibly being TRBD1 or TRBD2 (5 bases each). Per germline, CDR1 SGHAT and CDR2 FQNNGV. V was shortened by 7 bases and J by 2 bases, with 15 bases between the two germline ends. CDR3 length equals 15 residues. The CDR3 loop is CASTLRGDAYNEQFF. CDR3 DNA (partial): TGTGCCAGCACCCTAAGAGGGGATGCCTACAATGAG.

A word on this clone: The sequenced fragment ends 3 residues before the CDR3 boundary, so the rest is inferred from the germline J gene. The V gene is TRBV11-2, the J gene TRBJ1-1; possibly TRBD1 for D (6 bases). This CDR3 spans 15 amino acids. CDR1 SGHAT and CDR2 FQNNGV come from the germline V gene. Trimming shortened V by 8 bases and J by 0 bases, and 16 bases separated the two germline ends. CDR3 bases read: TGTGCCAGCCGAGGGACACAGCCGATGAACACTGAA. Translated, it gives CASRGTQPMNTE. The CDR3 reads in full as CASRGTQPMNTEAFF.

As for this clone: The read falls 3 residues short of the CDR3 end, and the missing part is taken from the germline J gene. The chain is built from TRBV7-2 and TRBJ1-2, with TRBD1 identical over 7 bases. Germline CDR1 is SGHTA and CDR2 is FQGNSA. The CDR3 length is 15 residues. CDR3 amino acids: CASSPQTGTTNGYTF. The sequenced part of the CDR3 DNA is TGTGCCAGCAGCCCCCAGACAGGGACAACTAACGGC.

With respect to this clone: Read data end 3 residues before the CDR3 end; the end is taken from the germline J gene. This sequence joins TRBV12-3 or TRBV12-4 and TRBJ2-2; D is possibly TRBD2 (6 bases). This CDR3 is 16 amino acids long. The ends were cut back, 3 bases at V and 1 base at J, with 12 bases in the middle. CDR3 amino acids: CASSFYGGLNTGELFF. CDR3 bases read: TGTGCCAGCAGTTTCTACGGGGGATTGAACACCGGGGAG.

Note on this clone: Sequencing ends 3 residues short of the CDR3 end; the germline J gene provides the rest. The chain has TRBV11-2 and TRBJ2-1, with 8 bases identical to TRBD1. Trimming cost V 4 bases and J 7 bases; bases outside gene matches: 9. There are 15 residues in the CDR3. CDR1 and CDR2 (germline): SGHAT, FQNNGV. CDR3 bases read: TGTGCCAGCAGCTCCGGACAGGGTTTGTGGAATGAG. The encoded protein is CASSSGQGLWNE. The entire CDR3 sequence reads CASSSGQGLWNEQFF. Using reference TRBV11-2 and TRBJ2-1 for the parts outside the CDR3, the full variable domain is EAGVAQSPRYKIIEKRQSVAFWCNPISGHATLYWYQQILGQGPKLLIQFQNNGVVDDSQLPKDRFSAERLKGVDSTLKIQPAKLEDSAVYLCASSSGQGLWNEQFFGPGTRLTVL.

With respect to this clone: The read gets to within 3 residues of the CDR3 end, and the germline J gene fills in the rest. The J gene is TRBJ1-2, the V gene TRBV7-2; 11 bases map to TRBD1. J lost 7 bases, V lost 5 bases, and 9 bases had no gene match. CDR1 is SGHTA, CDR2 FQGNSA, per germline. This CDR3 comprises 15 residues. CDR3 sequence reads: CASSPGPDRGLGYTF. Partial CDR3 DNA: TGTGCCAGCAGCCCAGGACCGGACAGGGGGCTTGGC.

Concerning this clone: The read comes to an end 3 residues before the CDR3 does, leaving the germline J gene to fill in the end. This chain connects TRBV7-9 to TRBJ1-5; D is undetermined. From germline, CDR1 is SEHNR and CDR2 FQNEAQ (reference sequence). The germline V and J ends were trimmed by 1 base and 5 bases, with 6 bases remaining between them. The CDR3 sequence is 13 residues long. This CDR3 is CASSLGTDQPQHF. The covered CDR3 bases are TGTGCCAGCAGCTTAGGTACGGATCAGCCC.

Comments on this clone: The read ends 3 residues before the CDR3 terminus; that terminus is restored from the germline J gene. The V call is TRBV30, the J call TRBJ1-2; D gene uncertain. The CDR3 extends over 12 amino acids. The V end lost 0 bases, the J end lost 5 bases, and 7 bases lay between the germline ends. Per germline, CDR1 GTSNPN and CDR2 SVGIG (reference sequence). The CDR3 DNA, read in part, is TGTGCCTGGAGTGTAACATTATATGGC. This codes for CAWSVTLYG. The entire CDR3 is CAWSVTLYGYTF.

As for this clone: The read stops 3 residues short of the end of the CDR3; the missing end is completed from the germline J gene. This sequence joins TRBV6-1 and TRBJ2-2; D remains ambiguous. Trimming removed 2 bases at V and 4 bases at J, with 14 bases between. Germline CDR1 and CDR2: MNHNS and SASEGT. The CDR3 consists of 16 residues. The CDR3 is CASSERKVSGTGELFF. The DNA read from the CDR3 is TGTGCCAGCAGTGAAAGGAAGGTATCGGGCACCGGGGAG.

In regard to this clone: The read finishes 3 residues shy of the CDR3 end, and the germline J gene is used to complete it. The rearrangement joins TRBV19 to TRBJ2-3, with 11 bases fitting TRBD2. Germline V lookup: CDR1 LNHDA, CDR2 SQIVND (reference sequence). CDR3 length: 16 residues. The ends lost 2 bases at V and 8 bases at J; junction bases unmatched: 9. The covered CDR3 bases are TGTGCCAGTAGTATACTTAGCGGGGGGGCCGTAGGTACG. Amino acid sequence: CASSILSGGAVGT. The whole CDR3 region reads CASSILSGGAVGTQYF.

As concerns this clone: The CDR3 goes on 3 residues after the read ends, and that part is filled in from the germline J gene. The chain is built from TRBV2 and TRBJ2-1, with TRBD2 identical over 10 bases. CDR3 size: 16 residues. V trimming: 5 bases; J trimming: 5 bases; junction bases outside the gene matches: 9. Looked up from germline, CDR1 is SNHLY and CDR2 is FYNNEI. CDR3 sequence reads: CASSPLLAGLDNEQFF. The DNA read from the CDR3 is TGTGCCAGCAGTCCTCTACTAGCGGGGTTAGACAATGAG.

Note on this clone: With the read ending 3 residues before the CDR3 end, the germline J gene is used to fill in that end. This chain links TRBV19 with TRBJ2-2; possible D gene TRBD1, 5 bases. Germline CDR1 LNHDA, CDR2 SQIVND (reference sequence). This CDR3 has 16 residues. CDR3 DNA (partial): TGTGCCAGTAGTGCTCCCTATCCCTCTGGGGCCAACGTG. Its translation is CASSAPYPSGANV. The CDR3 in its entirety is CASSAPYPSGANVLFF.

As concerns this clone: The read terminates 3 residues before the CDR3 end, so the remaining end is supplied by the germline J gene. The V call is TRBV10-3, the J call TRBJ2-1; D is perhaps TRBD2 (6 bases). The germline V gene encodes CDR1 ENHRY and CDR2 SYGVKD. V was shortened by 3 bases and J by 5 bases, with 11 bases between the two germline ends. The CDR3 loop spans 14 amino acids. The sequenced part of the CDR3 DNA is TGTGCCATCAGTGACGGGACTTACAACAATGAG. Translating gives CAISDGTYNNE. The full CDR3 protein is CAISDGTYNNEQFF.

Turning to this clone: The CDR3 goes on 3 residues after the read ends, and that part is filled in from the germline J gene. V is TRBV5-8 and J is TRBJ1-6, with D tentatively TRBD1 (5 bases). Germline assignment: CDR1 SGHTS and CDR2 YDEGEE. The CDR3 covers 15 residues. V was trimmed by 4 bases and J by 7 bases, leaving 15 bases between them. The CDR3: CASSGRDGHNSPLHF. The CDR3 DNA, read in part, is TGTGCCAGCAGCGGAAGAGACGGACACAATTCACCC. Combining the CDR3 with reference TRBV5-8 and TRBJ1-6 gives the whole variable domain EAGVTQSPTHLIKTRGQQATLRCSPISGHTSVYWYQQALGLGLQFLLWYDEGEERNRGNFPPRFSGRQFPNYSSELNVNALELEDSALYLCASSGRDGHNSPLHFGNGTRLTVT.

To note about this clone: Read sequence stops 3 residues before the CDR3 end, and the germline J gene provides the missing end. The chain links TRBV20-1 to TRBJ2-5; D not certain. The germline V gene has CDR1 DFQATT and CDR2 SNEGSKA (reference sequence). The CDR3 is 12 amino acids. V was trimmed by 6 bases and J by 2 bases, leaving 10 bases between them. The CDR3 loop reads CSARASQETQYF. The covered CDR3 bases are TGCAGTGCCCGAGCGAGTCAAGAGACC.